The clone carrying this T cell receptor beta chain was found a few times. Its target is not known. After removal of 5 bases from V and 5 bases from J, the junction contained 2 bases not matched to a gene. CDR1 and CDR2 from the germline V gene are MNHNY and SVGAGI (reference sequence). The CDR3 runs to 13 residues. The data were produced by immunoSEQ multiplex PCR, yet TCRdb's version contains in-frame clones alone and is incomplete. The table has 380,000 or so clones, less than 90% seen once. These data come from a study of Ad26.COV2.S vaccination and SARS-CoV-2 variants. Noted treatment: some 20 received Ad26.COV2.S at low or high dose, single or two shots; 5 received placebo; per-sample allocation not given. On day 63 after the first injection, vaccine and placebo recipients gave samples. Study-level points and caveats: Vaccine recipients and placebo recipients showed similar non-spike TCR breadth.

This TCR derives from a person aged 18-65 years who received the Ad26.COV2.S COVID-19 vaccine or a placebo. V gene TRBV6-6 combines with J gene TRBJ2-3; 9 bases are a match to TRBD1. The sequenced sample was peripheral blood, obtained in a trial of Ad26.COV2.S vaccine versus placebo. Here the CDR3 DNA reads TGTGCCAGCAGTCGGACAGGGGAAGATACGCAGTATTTT. Its translation is CASSRTGEDTQYF.